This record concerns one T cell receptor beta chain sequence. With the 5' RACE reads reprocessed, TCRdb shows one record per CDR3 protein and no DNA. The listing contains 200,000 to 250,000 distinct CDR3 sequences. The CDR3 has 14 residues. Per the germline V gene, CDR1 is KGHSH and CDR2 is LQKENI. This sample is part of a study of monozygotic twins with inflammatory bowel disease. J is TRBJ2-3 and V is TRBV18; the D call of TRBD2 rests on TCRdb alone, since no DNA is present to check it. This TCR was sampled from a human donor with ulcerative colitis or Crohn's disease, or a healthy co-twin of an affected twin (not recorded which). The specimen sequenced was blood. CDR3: CASSPDSRADTQYF.